This T cell receptor (beta chain) was identified during a study of a mutant IDH1 vaccine in newly diagnosed glioma. Study context: Earlier therapy was either radiotherapy, temozolomide, or both, and most got both. General observations from the study: Changes to the top peripheral T cell clonotypes appeared unrelated to pseudoprogression.

There are 15 residues in the CDR3. Germline trimming cut 2 bases from V and 5 bases from J; bases unmatched to any gene: 8. CDR1 is SGHTA and CDR2 is FQGTGA in the germline V gene. Sample time point: week 11, during vaccination. It was 300 ug of mutant IDH1 20-mer peptide that made up each vaccine dose, given with topical imiquimod. This table comes from immunoSEQ multiplex PCR, and its TCRdb copy is limited to in-frame clones, with some not included. The sample carries under 150,000 clones, 85% to 90% recorded once. This clone was observed a handful of times. The antigen is unknown. The starting material was PBMCs, obtained from a glioma patient whose treatment included an IDH1 peptide vaccine. The sequence was obtained from a woman aged 45-65 years with glioma. J is TRBJ2-5 and V is TRBV7-3; 7 nucleotides agree with TRBD2. The CDR3 loop is CASSLVGGRGETQYF. Here the CDR3 DNA reads TGTGCCAGCAGCTTAGTGGGAGGGCGGGGCGAGACCCAGTACTTC.